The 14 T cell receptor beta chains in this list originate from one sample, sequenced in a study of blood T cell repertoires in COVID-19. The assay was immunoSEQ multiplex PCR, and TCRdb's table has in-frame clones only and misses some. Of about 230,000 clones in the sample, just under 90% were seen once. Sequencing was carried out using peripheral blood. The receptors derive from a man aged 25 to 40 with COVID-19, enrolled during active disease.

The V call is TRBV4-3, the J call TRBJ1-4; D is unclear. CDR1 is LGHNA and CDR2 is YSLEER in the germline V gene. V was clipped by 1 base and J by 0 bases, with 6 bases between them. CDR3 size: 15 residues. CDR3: CASSQAPATNEKLFF. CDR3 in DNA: TGCGCCAGCAGCCAAGCTCCTGCAACTAATGAAAAACTGTTTTTT.

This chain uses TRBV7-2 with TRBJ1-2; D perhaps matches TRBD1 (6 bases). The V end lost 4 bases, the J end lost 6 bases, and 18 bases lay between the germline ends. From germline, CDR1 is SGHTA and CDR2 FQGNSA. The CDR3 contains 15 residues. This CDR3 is CASSSYDRSVDGYTF. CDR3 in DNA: TGTGCCAGCAGCTCTTACGACAGGTCGGTCGATGGCTACACCTTC. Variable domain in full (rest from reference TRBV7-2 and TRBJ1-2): GAGVSQSPSNKVTEKGKDVELRCDPISGHTALYWYRQSLGQGLEFLIYFQGNSAPDKSGLPSDRFSAERTGGSVSTLTIQRTQQEDSAVYLCASSSYDRSVDGYTFGSGTRLTVV.

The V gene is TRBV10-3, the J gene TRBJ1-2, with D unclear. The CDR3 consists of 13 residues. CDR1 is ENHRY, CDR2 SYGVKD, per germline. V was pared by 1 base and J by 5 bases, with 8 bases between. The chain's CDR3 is CAISELEKYGYTF. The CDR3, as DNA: TGTGCCATCAGTGAGTTGGAGAAGTATGGCTACACCTTC.

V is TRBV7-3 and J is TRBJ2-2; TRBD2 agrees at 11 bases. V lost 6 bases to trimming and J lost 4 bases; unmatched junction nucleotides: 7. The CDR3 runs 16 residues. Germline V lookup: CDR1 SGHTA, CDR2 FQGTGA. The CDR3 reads CASSKLAGDGTGELFF. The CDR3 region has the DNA TGTGCCAGCAGTAAACTAGCGGGAGATGGCACCGGGGAGCTGTTTTTT.

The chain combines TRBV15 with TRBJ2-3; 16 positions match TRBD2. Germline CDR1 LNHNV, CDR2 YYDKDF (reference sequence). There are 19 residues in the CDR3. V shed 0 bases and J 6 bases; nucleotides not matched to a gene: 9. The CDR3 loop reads CATSRDPGLAGGSVDTQYF. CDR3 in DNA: TGTGCCACCAGCAGAGATCCGGGACTAGCGGGGGGGTCCGTGGATACGCAGTATTTT.

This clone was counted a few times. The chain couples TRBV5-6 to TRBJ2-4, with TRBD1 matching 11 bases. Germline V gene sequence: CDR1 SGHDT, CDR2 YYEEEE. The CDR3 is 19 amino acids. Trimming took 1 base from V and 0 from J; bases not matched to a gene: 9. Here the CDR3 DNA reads TGTGCCAGCAGCTTGTGGCGGGACAGGGGGTCGTCAGCCAAAAACATTCAGTACTTC. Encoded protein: CASSLWRDRGSSAKNIQYF.

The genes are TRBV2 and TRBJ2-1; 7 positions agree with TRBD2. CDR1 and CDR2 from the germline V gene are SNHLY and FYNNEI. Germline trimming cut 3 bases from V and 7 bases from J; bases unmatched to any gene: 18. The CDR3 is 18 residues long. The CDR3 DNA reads TGTGCCAGCAGTGATAATGTTTGGGGAGGGGATGGTTGGAATGAGCAGTTCTTC. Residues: CASSDNVWGGDGWNEQFF.

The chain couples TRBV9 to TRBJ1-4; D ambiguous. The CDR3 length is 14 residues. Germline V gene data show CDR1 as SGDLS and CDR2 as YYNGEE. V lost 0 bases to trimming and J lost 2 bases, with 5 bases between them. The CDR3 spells CASSVGTTNEKLFF. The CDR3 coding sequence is TGTGCCAGCAGCGTAGGGACTACTAATGAAAAACTGTTTTTT. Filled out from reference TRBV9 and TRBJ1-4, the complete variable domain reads DSGVTQTPKHLITATGQRVTLRCSPRSGDLSVYWYQQSLDQGLQFLIQYYNGEERAKGNILERFSAQQFPDLHSELNLSSLELGDSALYFCASSVGTTNEKLFFGSGTQLSVL.

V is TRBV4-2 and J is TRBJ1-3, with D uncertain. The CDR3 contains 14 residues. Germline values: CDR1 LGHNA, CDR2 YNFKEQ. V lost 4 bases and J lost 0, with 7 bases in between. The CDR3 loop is CASSPVLSGNTIYF. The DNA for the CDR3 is TGTGCCAGCAGCCCGGTCCTCTCTGGAAACACCATATATTTT.

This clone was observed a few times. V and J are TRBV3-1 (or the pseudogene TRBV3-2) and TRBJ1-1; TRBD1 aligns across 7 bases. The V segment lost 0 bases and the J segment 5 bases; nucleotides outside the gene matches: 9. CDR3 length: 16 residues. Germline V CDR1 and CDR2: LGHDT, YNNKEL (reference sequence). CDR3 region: CASSQDWQGGRTEAFF. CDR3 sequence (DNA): TGTGCCAGCAGCCAAGATTGGCAAGGGGGCAGGACTGAAGCTTTCTTT.

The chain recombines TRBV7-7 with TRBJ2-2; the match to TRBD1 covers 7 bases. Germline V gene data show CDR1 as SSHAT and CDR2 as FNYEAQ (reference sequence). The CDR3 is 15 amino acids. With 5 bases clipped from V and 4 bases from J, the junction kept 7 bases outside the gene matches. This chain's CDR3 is CASSQQGSGTGELFF. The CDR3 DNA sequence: TGTGCCAGCAGCCAACAGGGGTCCGGCACCGGGGAGCTGTTTTTT.

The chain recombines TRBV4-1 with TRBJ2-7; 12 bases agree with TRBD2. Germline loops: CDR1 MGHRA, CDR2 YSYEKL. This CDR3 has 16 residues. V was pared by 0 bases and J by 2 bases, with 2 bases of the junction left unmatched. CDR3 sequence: CASSQDRTSGAYEQYF. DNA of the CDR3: TGCGCCAGCAGCCAAGATAGGACTAGCGGGGCCTACGAGCAGTACTTC.

CDR3 amino acids: CASSQYKSGTRKSRNEQFF. The CDR3 DNA reads as TGTGCCAGCAGCCAATATAAGTCCGGGACTAGAAAATCCAGGAATGAGCAGTTCTTC. The rearrangement joins TRBV4-2 to TRBJ2-1, with 8 bases identical to TRBD2. V was pared by 2 bases and J by 7 bases, with 19 bases of the junction left unmatched. Germline CDR1 and CDR2: LGHNA and YNFKEQ. CDR3 length: 19 residues.

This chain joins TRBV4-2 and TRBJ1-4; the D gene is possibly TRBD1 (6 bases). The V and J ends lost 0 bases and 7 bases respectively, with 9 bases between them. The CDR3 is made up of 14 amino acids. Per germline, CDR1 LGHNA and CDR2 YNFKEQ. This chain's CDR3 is CASSQEQGPEKLFF. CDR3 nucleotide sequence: TGTGCCAGCAGCCAAGAACAGGGCCCTGAAAAACTGTTTTTT.